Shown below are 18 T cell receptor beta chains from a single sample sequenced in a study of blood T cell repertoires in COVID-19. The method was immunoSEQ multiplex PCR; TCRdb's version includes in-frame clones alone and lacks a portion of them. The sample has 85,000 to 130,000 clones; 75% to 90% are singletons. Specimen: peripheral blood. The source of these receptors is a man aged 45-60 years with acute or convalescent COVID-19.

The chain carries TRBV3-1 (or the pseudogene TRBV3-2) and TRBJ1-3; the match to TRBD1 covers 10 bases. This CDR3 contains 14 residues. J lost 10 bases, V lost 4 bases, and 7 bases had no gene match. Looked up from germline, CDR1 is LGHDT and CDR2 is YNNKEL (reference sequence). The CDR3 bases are TGTGCCAGCAGCCCACAGACAGGGGGCGGGACCATATATTTT. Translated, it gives CASSPQTGGGTIYF.

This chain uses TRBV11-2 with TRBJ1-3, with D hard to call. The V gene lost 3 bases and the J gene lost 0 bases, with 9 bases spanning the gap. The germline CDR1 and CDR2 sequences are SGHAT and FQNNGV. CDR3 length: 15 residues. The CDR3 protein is CASSFFGVSGNTIYF. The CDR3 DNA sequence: TGTGCCAGCAGCTTTTTTGGAGTCTCTGGAAACACCATATATTTT.

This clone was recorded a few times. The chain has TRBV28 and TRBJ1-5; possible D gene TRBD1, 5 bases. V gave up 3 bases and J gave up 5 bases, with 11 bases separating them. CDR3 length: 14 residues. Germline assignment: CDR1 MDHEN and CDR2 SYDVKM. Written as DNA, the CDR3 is TGTGCCAGCAGTTTTCCGGACACATATCAGCCCCAGCATTTT. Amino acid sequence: CASSFPDTYQPQHF. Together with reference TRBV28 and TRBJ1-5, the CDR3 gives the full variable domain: DVKVTQSSRYLVKRTGEKVFLECVQDMDHENMFWYRQDPGLGLRLIYFSYDVKMKEKGDIPEGYSVSREKKERFSLILESASTNQTSMYLCASSFPDTYQPQHFGDGTRLSIL.

CDR3 amino acids: CASSMGNRGSYGYTF. In DNA, the CDR3 is TGTGCCAGTAGTATGGGGAACAGGGGAAGCTATGGCTACACCTTC. The V and J genes are TRBV19 and TRBJ1-2, with 7 bases that match TRBD1. In germline, CDR1 is LNHDA, CDR2 SQIVND (reference sequence). This CDR3 contains 15 residues. The V and J ends lost 3 bases and 4 bases, in that order; junction bases with no gene match: 8.

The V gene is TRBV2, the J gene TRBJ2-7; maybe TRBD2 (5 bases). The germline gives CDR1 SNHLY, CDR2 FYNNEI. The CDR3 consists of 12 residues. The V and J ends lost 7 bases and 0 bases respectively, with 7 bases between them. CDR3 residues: CASTRDSYEQYF. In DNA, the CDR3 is TGTGCCAGCACGAGGGACTCCTACGAGCAGTACTTC.

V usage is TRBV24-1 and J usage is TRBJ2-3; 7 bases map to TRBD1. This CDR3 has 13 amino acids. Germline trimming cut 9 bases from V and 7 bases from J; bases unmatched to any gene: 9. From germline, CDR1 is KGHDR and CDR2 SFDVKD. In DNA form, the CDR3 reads TGTGCCACCGAATTTGAGGGGGCGAATACGCAGTATTTT. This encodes CATEFEGANTQYF.

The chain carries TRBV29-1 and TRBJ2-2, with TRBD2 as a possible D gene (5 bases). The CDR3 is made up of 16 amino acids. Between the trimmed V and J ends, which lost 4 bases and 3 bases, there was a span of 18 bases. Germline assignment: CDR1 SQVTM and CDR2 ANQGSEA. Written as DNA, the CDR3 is TGCAGCGTTGGAGGGAGTGAAGACTTTTACACCGGGGAGCTGTTTTTT. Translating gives CSVGGSEDFYTGELFF.

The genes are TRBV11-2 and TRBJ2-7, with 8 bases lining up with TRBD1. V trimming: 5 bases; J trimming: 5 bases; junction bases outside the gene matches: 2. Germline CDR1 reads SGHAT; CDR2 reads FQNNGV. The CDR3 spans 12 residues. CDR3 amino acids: CASSADRDEQYF. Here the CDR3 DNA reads TGTGCCAGCAGCGCGGACAGGGACGAGCAGTACTTC.

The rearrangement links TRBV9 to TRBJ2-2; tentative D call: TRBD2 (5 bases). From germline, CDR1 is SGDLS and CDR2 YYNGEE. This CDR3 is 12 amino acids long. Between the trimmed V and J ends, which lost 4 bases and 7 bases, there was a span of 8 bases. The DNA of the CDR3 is TGTGCCAGCAGCACTAGGATCGGGGAGCTGTTTTTT. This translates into CASSTRIGELFF.

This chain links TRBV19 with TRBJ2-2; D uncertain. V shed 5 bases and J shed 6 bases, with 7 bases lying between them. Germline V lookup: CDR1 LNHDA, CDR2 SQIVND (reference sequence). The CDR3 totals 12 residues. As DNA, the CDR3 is TGTGCCAGTAGTCTCCGTCCCGGGGAGCTGTTTTTT. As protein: CASSLRPGELFF.

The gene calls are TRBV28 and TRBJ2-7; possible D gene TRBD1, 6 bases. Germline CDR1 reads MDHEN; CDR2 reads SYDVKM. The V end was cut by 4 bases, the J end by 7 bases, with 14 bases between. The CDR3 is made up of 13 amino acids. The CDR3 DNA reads TGTGCCAGCAGTTCCCGGGACACTACTGAGCAGTACTTC. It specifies CASSSRDTTEQYF.

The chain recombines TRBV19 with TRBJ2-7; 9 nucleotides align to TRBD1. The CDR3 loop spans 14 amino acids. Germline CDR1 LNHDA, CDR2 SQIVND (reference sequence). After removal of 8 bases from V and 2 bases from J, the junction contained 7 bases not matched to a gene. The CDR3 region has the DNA TGTGCCAGTTCCCAGGGACAGGGAGCCTACGAGCAGTACTTC. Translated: CASSQGQGAYEQYF. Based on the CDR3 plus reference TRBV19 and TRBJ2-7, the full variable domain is DGGITQSPKYLFRKEGQNVTLSCEQNLNHDAMYWYRQDPGQGLRLIYYSQIVNDFQKGDIAEGYSVSREKKESFPLTVTSAQKNPTAFYLCASSQGQGAYEQYFGPGTRLTVT.

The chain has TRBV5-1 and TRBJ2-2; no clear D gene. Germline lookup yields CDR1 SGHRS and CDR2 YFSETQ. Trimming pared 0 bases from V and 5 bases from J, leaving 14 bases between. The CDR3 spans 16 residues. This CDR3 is CASSLEAAKTTGELFF. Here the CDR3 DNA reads TGCGCCAGCAGCTTGGAGGCGGCCAAAACTACCGGGGAGCTGTTTTTT.

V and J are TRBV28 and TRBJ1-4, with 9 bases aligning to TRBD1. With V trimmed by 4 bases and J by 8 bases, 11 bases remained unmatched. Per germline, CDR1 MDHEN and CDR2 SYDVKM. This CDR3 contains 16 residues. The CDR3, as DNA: TGTGCCAGCAGTTGGGGCAGGACAGGGGTTAAAGAAAAACTGTTTTTT. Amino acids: CASSWGRTGVKEKLFF.

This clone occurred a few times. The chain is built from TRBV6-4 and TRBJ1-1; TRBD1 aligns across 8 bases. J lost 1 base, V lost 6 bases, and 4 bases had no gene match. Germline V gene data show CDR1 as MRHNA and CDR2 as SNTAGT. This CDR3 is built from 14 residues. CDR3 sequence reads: CASRRTGSNTEAFF. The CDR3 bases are TGTGCCAGCAGAAGGACAGGGTCGAACACTGAAGCTTTCTTT.

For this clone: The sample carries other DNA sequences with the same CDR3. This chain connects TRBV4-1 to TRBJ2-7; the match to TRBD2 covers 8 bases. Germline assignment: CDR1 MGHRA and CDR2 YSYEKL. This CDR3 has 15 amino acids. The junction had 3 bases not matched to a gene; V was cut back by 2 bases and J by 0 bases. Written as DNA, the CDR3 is TGCGCCAGCAGCCAATCAAGCGGGAGCTCCTACGAGCAGTACTTC. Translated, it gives CASSQSSGSSYEQYF.

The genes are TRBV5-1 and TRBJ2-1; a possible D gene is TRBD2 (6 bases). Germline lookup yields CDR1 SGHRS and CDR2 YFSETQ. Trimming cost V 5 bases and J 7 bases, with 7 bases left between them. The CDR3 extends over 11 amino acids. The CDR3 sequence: CASRLANEQFF. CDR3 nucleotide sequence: TGCGCCAGCAGACTAGCTAATGAGCAGTTCTTC.

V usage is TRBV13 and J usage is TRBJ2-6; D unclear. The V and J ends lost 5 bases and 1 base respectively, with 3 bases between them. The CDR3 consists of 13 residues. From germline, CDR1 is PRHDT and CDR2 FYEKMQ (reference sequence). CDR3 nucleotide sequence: TGTGCCAGCAGCCGGTCTGGGGCCAACGTCCTGACTTTC. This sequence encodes CASSRSGANVLTF.